These 28 T cell receptor beta chains were all obtained from the same sample, sequenced in a study of control samples from healthy donors and cancer patients. Clones were read by immunoSEQ multiplex PCR, and TCRdb kept only the in-frame ones, dropping some. The sample consists of around 70,000 clones, 87% of them appearing once. Sequencing was carried out using PBMCs. These receptors came from a woman aged 50 to 65 with head and neck cancer.

This clone was detected only a few times. The chain employs TRBV19 and TRBJ2-7; TRBD1 matches 9 bases. The germline V gene has CDR1 LNHDA and CDR2 SQIVND (reference sequence). With 4 bases clipped from V and 2 bases from J, the junction kept 3 bases outside the gene matches. The CDR3 totals 14 residues. This chain's CDR3 is CASSTQGATYEQYF. CDR3 sequence (DNA): TGTGCCAGTAGTACACAGGGGGCGACCTACGAGCAGTACTTC. Full variable domain (missing parts from reference TRBV19 and TRBJ2-7): DGGITQSPKYLFRKEGQNVTLSCEQNLNHDAMYWYRQDPGQGLRLIYYSQIVNDFQKGDIAEGYSVSREKKESFPLTVTSAQKNPTAFYLCASSTQGATYEQYFGPGTRLTVT.

The chain combines TRBV6-4 with TRBJ2-5; no definite D call. Germline-derived CDR1 and CDR2 are MRHNA and SNTAGT. V gave up 5 bases and J gave up 5 bases, with 15 bases separating them. The CDR3 contains 14 residues. This chain's CDR3 is CASSLTPEAETQYF. CDR3 coding DNA: TGTGCCAGCAGTCTGACACCCGAGGCGGAGACCCAGTACTTC.

This clone has only one observation. The chain employs TRBV5-1 and TRBJ1-2; D call uncertain. The CDR3 spans 16 residues. Germline assignment: CDR1 SGHRS and CDR2 YFSETQ. Trimming left V 4 bases short and J 2 bases short, with 18 bases between. This CDR3 is CASSPFTQVANYGYTF. The CDR3 DNA is TGCGCCAGCAGCCCTTTTACCCAGGTGGCCAACTATGGCTACACCTTC.

This rearrangement joins TRBV11-2 to TRBJ2-1; tentatively, D is TRBD1 (5 bases). Germline CDR1 reads SGHAT; CDR2 reads FQNNGV. V lost 2 bases and J lost 14, with 13 bases in between. The CDR3 consists of 12 residues. This CDR3 reads CASSLSARAEFF. CDR3 in DNA: TGTGCCAGCAGCTTATCTGCCAGGGCGGAGTTCTTC. The variable domain in full, with the rest retrieved from reference TRBV11-2 and TRBJ2-1, is EAGVAQSPRYKIIEKRQSVAFWCNPISGHATLYWYQQILGQGPKLLIQFQNNGVVDDSQLPKDRFSAERLKGVDSTLKIQPAKLEDSAVYLCASSLSARAEFFGPGTRLTVL.

The rearrangement links TRBV9 to TRBJ2-1; no definite D call. Deletions cut 0 bases from V and 4 bases from J, with 8 bases between. Germline V gene data show CDR1 as SGDLS and CDR2 as YYNGEE. CDR3 length: 14 amino acids. The CDR3 is CASSVVSAYNEQFF. The CDR3 nucleotides are TGTGCCAGCAGCGTAGTGTCAGCATACAATGAGCAGTTCTTC.

The V and J genes are TRBV5-8 and TRBJ1-4; a weak D match, TRBD1 (5 bases). Trimming shortened V by 0 bases and J by 0 bases, and 12 bases separated the two germline ends. CDR3 size: 17 residues. Germline-derived CDR1 and CDR2 are SGHTS and YDEGEE. CDR3 in amino acids: CASSLGNRKPTNEKLFF. CDR3 in DNA: TGTGCCAGCAGCTTGGGCAACAGGAAACCAACTAATGAAAAACTGTTTTTT.

The chain recombines TRBV7-8 with TRBJ1-5; D not resolved. The germline V and J ends were trimmed by 2 bases and 0 bases, with 14 bases remaining between them. This CDR3 contains 17 residues. CDR1 is SGHVS and CDR2 is FQNEAQ in the germline V gene. CDR3 sequence reads: CASSLNPAPYSNQPQHF. The CDR3 nucleotides read TGTGCCAGCAGCTTAAATCCGGCACCGTATAGCAATCAGCCCCAGCATTTT.

The V call is TRBV28, the J call TRBJ1-2; D possibly corresponds to TRBD1 (6 bases). Germline CDR1 is MDHEN and CDR2 is SYDVKM. The CDR3 has 15 residues. V was shortened by 3 bases and J by 6 bases, with 17 bases between the two germline ends. The chain's CDR3 is CASSFYFDRNDGYTF. In nucleotides, the CDR3 is TGTGCCAGCAGTTTCTACTTCGACAGGAATGATGGCTACACCTTC.

V is TRBV14 and J is TRBJ1-2; D unclear. The length of the CDR3 is 14 residues. Trimming removed 1 base at V and 4 bases at J, with 10 bases between. Germline lookup yields CDR1 SGHDN and CDR2 FVKESK. CDR3 sequence reads: CASSQAGRLYGYTF. The CDR3 DNA is TGTGCCAGCAGCCAAGCGGGCAGGCTCTATGGCTACACCTTC.

The chain has TRBV5-1 and TRBJ1-2; 10 bases map to TRBD1. Germline CDR1 reads SGHRS; CDR2 reads YFSETQ. This CDR3 has 15 residues. Trimming cost V 3 bases and J 13 bases; bases outside gene matches: 15. The CDR3 loop is CASSSTPGTGALGTF. The CDR3 nucleotides read TGCGCCAGCAGCTCTACTCCCGGGACAGGGGCACTAGGCACCTTC.

This clone was counted once. The sample has other DNA sequences that encode this CDR3 too. The genes are TRBV19 and TRBJ2-3; D not certain. The V and J ends lost 3 bases and 0 bases respectively, with 4 bases between them. This CDR3 region has 13 residues. Looked up from germline, CDR1 is LNHDA and CDR2 is SQIVND (reference sequence). For the CDR3, the DNA is TGTGCCAGTAGTATCGGGAGCACAGATACGCAGTATTTT. Translated, it gives CASSIGSTDTQYF.

The chain uses TRBV3-1 (or the pseudogene TRBV3-2) and TRBJ2-1, with 8 bases matching TRBD2. The V and J ends lost 11 bases and 5 bases, in that order; junction bases with no gene match: 14. Germline V gene lookup returns CDR1 LGHDT and CDR2 YNNKEL (reference sequence). The CDR3 runs to 15 residues. This CDR3 reads CAAGHGGVTNNEQFF. As DNA, the CDR3 is TGTGCCGCAGGCCACGGGGGGGTAACGAACAATGAGCAGTTCTTC.

This chain connects TRBV10-3 to TRBJ2-3; D remains ambiguous. The CDR3 has 13 amino acids. Trimming took 2 bases from V and 1 from J, leaving 4 bases between them. The germline CDR1 and CDR2 sequences are ENHRY and SYGVKD. CDR3 region: CAISEMGTDTQYF. For the CDR3, the DNA is TGTGCCATCAGTGAGATGGGCACAGATACGCAGTATTTT.

The chain uses TRBV9 and TRBJ1-1, with D unclear. The CDR3 runs to 14 residues. Per the germline V gene, CDR1 is SGDLS and CDR2 is YYNGEE. Deletions cut 4 bases from V and 2 bases from J, with 12 bases between. CDR3 DNA sequence: TGTGCCAGCAGCTCCATCGGGCCAAACACTGAAGCTTTCTTT. Encoded protein: CASSSIGPNTEAFF. Full variable domain (rest looked up from reference TRBV9 and TRBJ1-1): DSGVTQTPKHLITATGQRVTLRCSPRSGDLSVYWYQQSLDQGLQFLIQYYNGEERAKGNILERFSAQQFPDLHSELNLSSLELGDSALYFCASSSIGPNTEAFFGQGTRLTVV.

The chain recombines TRBV2 with TRBJ1-5, with no clear D. V shed 5 bases and J shed 4 bases, with 3 bases lying between them. This CDR3 is built from 11 residues. CDR1 is SNHLY, CDR2 FYNNEI, per germline. The CDR3 here is CASSINQPQHF. As DNA, the CDR3 is TGTGCCAGCAGTATTAATCAGCCCCAGCATTTT.

J is TRBJ2-7 and V is TRBV6-6; TRBD1 aligns across 7 bases. The V gene end was trimmed by 8 bases and the J gene end by 8 bases; junction bases not matched to a gene: 6. The CDR3 extends over 11 amino acids. CDR1 MNHNY and CDR2 SVGAGI come from the germline V gene (reference sequence). The CDR3 reads CASSTGAKQYF. As DNA, the CDR3 is TGTGCCAGCTCAACAGGGGCGAAGCAGTACTTC.

This clone appeared once. The V gene is TRBV19, the J gene TRBJ1-5, with D unresolved. The CDR3 runs 15 residues. V lost 1 base to trimming and J lost 2 bases, with 9 bases between them. Germline-derived CDR1 and CDR2 are LNHDA and SQIVND (reference sequence). The CDR3 here is CASSIGASGNQPQHF. CDR3 bases: TGTGCCAGTAGTATAGGGGCCTCTGGCAATCAGCCCCAGCATTTT.

The genes are TRBV30 and TRBJ1-3, with D maybe TRBD1 (6 bases). Trimming took 2 bases from V and 4 from J, leaving 9 bases between them. Germline CDR1 and CDR2: GTSNPN and SVGIG (reference sequence). The CDR3 runs to 13 residues. The DNA of the CDR3 is TGTGCCTGGAGTCAGGGGTCGGGAAACACCATATATTTT. Protein: CAWSQGSGNTIYF.

J is TRBJ1-2 and V is TRBV19, with 7 bases fitting TRBD1. In germline, CDR1 is LNHDA, CDR2 SQIVND (reference sequence). The CDR3 has 15 residues. V trimming: 7 bases; J trimming: 8 bases; junction bases outside the gene matches: 16. For the CDR3, the DNA is TGTGCCAGTACCACCGGGAGGGGCAGGGGGGAAGGCTACACCTTC. Its protein product is CASTTGRGRGEGYTF.

This clone appeared a single time. The rearrangement joins TRBV7-3 to TRBJ1-6, with TRBD1 as a possible D gene (6 bases). The CDR3 runs 15 residues. V was trimmed by 5 bases and J by 3 bases, leaving 11 bases between them. Germline V gives CDR1 SGHTA, CDR2 FQGTGA. CDR3 sequence (DNA): TGTGCCAGCAGCCCAGAGGGACACTATAATTCACCCCTCCACTTT. Translated, it gives CASSPEGHYNSPLHF.

This clone was observed once. In DNA, the CDR3 is TGTGCCAGTAGTATTAACAGGGGGCAAAGCAATCAGCCCCAGCATTTT. This codes for CASSINRGQSNQPQHF. The chain has TRBV19 and TRBJ1-5; TRBD1 agrees at 9 bases. CDR1 LNHDA and CDR2 SQIVND come from the germline V gene (reference sequence). The CDR3 has 16 residues. The V segment lost 3 bases and the J segment 1 base; nucleotides outside the gene matches: 4.

The V gene is TRBV6-5, the J gene TRBJ2-7; D is possibly TRBD1 (5 bases). There are 13 residues in the CDR3. Germline-derived CDR1 and CDR2 are MNHEY and SVGAGI. Trimming removed 2 bases from V and 7 bases from J, with 12 bases in between. The CDR3 is CASSYPGIGEQYF. CDR3 nucleotide sequence: TGTGCCAGCAGTTACCCAGGGATCGGGGAGCAGTACTTC.

This rearrangement joins TRBV7-8 to TRBJ2-1; weak D call: TRBD2 (5 bases). CDR1 is SGHVS and CDR2 is FQNEAQ in the germline V gene. This CDR3 spans 14 amino acids. V lost 2 bases, J lost 2 bases, and 7 bases lay in between. The CDR3 sequence: CASSLPTTYNEQFF. The CDR3 nucleotides are TGTGCCAGCAGCTTACCGACTACCTACAATGAGCAGTTCTTC.

The chain joins TRBV6-2 or TRBV6-3 to TRBJ1-5, with D possibly TRBD1 on 5 matching bases. Trimming cost V 0 bases and J 3 bases, with 9 bases left between them. Germline values: CDR1 MNHEY, CDR2 SVGEGT. This CDR3 spans 15 amino acids. CDR3 loop: CASSYSGRDNQPQHF. CDR3 in DNA: TGTGCCAGCAGTTACTCGGGCAGGGACAATCAGCCCCAGCATTTT.

The chain joins TRBV7-8 to TRBJ2-7; possibly TRBD2 for D (5 bases). CDR1 is SGHVS and CDR2 is FQNEAQ in the germline V gene. Trimming removed 0 bases at V and 3 bases at J, with 9 bases between. This CDR3 is built from 14 residues. CDR3: CASSLAHRDYEQYF. The CDR3 DNA sequence: TGTGCCAGCAGCTTAGCCCATCGGGACTACGAGCAGTACTTC.

This chain joins TRBV30 and TRBJ2-7; 8 nucleotides align to TRBD1. With V trimmed by 8 bases and J by 6 bases, 15 bases remained unmatched. This CDR3 has 14 amino acids. Germline CDR1 GTSNPN, CDR2 SVGIG (reference sequence). The CDR3 DNA is TGTGCCACAAATTTACAGGGGGGTTTAAGCGAGCAGTACTTC. It encodes CATNLQGGLSEQYF.

With regard to this clone: Additional DNA sequences in this sample encode the identical CDR3. The chain recombines TRBV18 with TRBJ1-1; D remains ambiguous. The germline CDR1 and CDR2 sequences are KGHSH and LQKENI. V was clipped by 2 bases and J by 4 bases, with 8 bases between them. This CDR3 is built from 13 residues. The CDR3 DNA is TGTGCCAGCTCACCAAAGGAGGGCACTGAAGCTTTCTTT. It specifies CASSPKEGTEAFF.

The rearrangement uses TRBV7-2 and TRBJ2-7; 7 bases fit TRBD1. The CDR3 extends over 14 amino acids. The ends lost 5 bases at V and 3 bases at J; junction bases unmatched: 7. Germline V gives CDR1 SGHTA, CDR2 FQGNSA. The chain's CDR3 is CASSPGGPIYEQYF. The CDR3, as DNA: TGTGCCAGCAGCCCAGGGGGACCTATCTACGAGCAGTACTTC.